A single T cell receptor (beta chain) is shown here with its context. The source of the sample is a study of regulatory T cells in long-lasting Graves disease. According to the study, TCR beta libraries were built with iRepertoire HTBI primers and CDR3-region Arm-PCR. TCRdb processed the multiplex PCR reads anew with MiXCR; each CDR3 protein has one entry. The sample lists 250,000 to 300,000 distinct CDR3 sequences; roughly 18% were seen once. Time point of the sample: newly diagnosed GD, antithyroid drugs for less than 3 months. PBMC-extracted RNA yielded the TCR library. The data were also submitted as part of a second study, on T cells in Graves' hyperthyroidism and ophthalmopathy.

This sample comprised peripheral blood mononuclear cells (PBMCs), obtained at new diagnosis, from a patient treated with antithyroid drugs. This TCR was recovered from a woman younger than 45 with Graves disease.

CDR3 region: CASSLYGAYEQYF. DNA of the CDR3: TGTGCCAGCAGTTTATATGGAGCCTACGAGCAGTACTTC. J is TRBJ2-7 and V is TRBV28; D call uncertain. Germline V lookup: CDR1 MDHEN, CDR2 SYDVKM. This CDR3 is 13 amino acids long. V lost 1 base, J lost 2 bases, and 6 bases lay in between.